This T cell receptor beta chain was identified in a study of identical twins. Overall study findings and caveats: The models systematically underestimated how much out-of-frame TCR alpha was shared in monozygotic twins. Part of the zero-insertion signal could reflect confounding by invariant MAIT and iNKT cells.

This clonotype was counted a single time. Its cognate antigen is unknown. All donors comprised healthy Caucasians. MiXCR was run by TCRdb on the 5' RACE reads, yielding one entry per CDR3 protein. There are 700,000 to 950,000 distinct CDR3 sequences in the sample; about 12% occur only once, and about 1.5% lies in the top ten. The same sample was also used in a study of yellow fever vaccine responses in identical twins.

Sequences were obtained from PBMCs. This sequence was found in a woman aged 18-29 years in good health.

CDR3 in amino acids: CASSENLNTEAFF. CDR3 sequence (DNA): TGTGCCAGCAGTGAGAACTTGAACACTGAAGCTTTCTTT. V gene TRBV2 combines with J gene TRBJ1-1, with D uncertain. This CDR3 spans 13 amino acids. The germline V and J ends were trimmed by 3 bases and 0 bases, with 5 bases remaining between them. In germline, CDR1 is SNHLY, CDR2 FYNNEI.